Below are 9 T cell receptor beta chains sequenced from a single sample in a study of blood T cells in healthy people across ages. Primed by a sample-barcoded 5' primer and a J-beta primer mix, a second PCR proceeded for about 7 to 11 cycles. TCRdb re-derived calls from the 5' RACE reads in MiXCR, one entry per CDR3 protein. This sample yields more than 700,000 distinct CDR3 sequences, of which about 45% are seen a single time; 15% to 20% belongs to the top ten. Sequenced sample: blood. The receptors were gathered from a man aged 80 or over in good health.

This clonotype was seen many times. V is TRBV2 and J is TRBJ2-3; D may be TRBD2 (5 bases). Germline loops: CDR1 SNHLY, CDR2 FYNNEI. Trimming removed 4 bases from V and 8 bases from J, with 13 bases in between. The CDR3 extends over 13 amino acids. CDR3 nucleotides: TGTGCCAGCAGTGTGGGGTCGGGAAGTACGCAGTATTTT. This codes for CASSVGSGSTQYF. The full variable domain, with the rest looked up from reference TRBV2 and TRBJ2-3, is EPEVTQTPSHQVTQMGQEVILRCVPISNHLYFYWYRQILGQKVEFLVSFYNNEISEKSEIFDDQFSVERPDGSNFTLKIRSTKLEDSAMYFCASSVGSGSTQYFGPGTRLTVL.

The CDR3 reads CASSYSTSIETQYF. The CDR3 region has the DNA TGTGCCAGCAGTTACTCGACCAGTATCGAGACCCAGTACTTC. The chain uses TRBV6-6 and TRBJ2-7; no clear D. The J call is doubtful: the DNA matches TRBJ2-5 better. The CDR3 covers 14 residues. CDR1 and CDR2 (germline): MNHNY, SVGAGI (reference sequence).

On this clonotype: It may be a read error: a sequence one base away is much more abundant. The chain uses TRBV7-2 and TRBJ2-7; D is uncertain. Trimming removed 1 base at V and 4 bases at J, with 14 bases between. The length of the CDR3 is 15 residues. From germline, CDR1 is SGHTA and CDR2 FQGNSA. CDR3 loop: CASSLVPRHGYEQYF. The DNA of the CDR3 is TGTGCCAGCAGCTTAGTACCCCGTCATGGGTACGAGCAGTACTTC.

The chain links TRBV7-6 to TRBJ1-1; TRBD1 is a possible D gene (5 bases). The CDR3 has 14 amino acids. Trimming pared 2 bases from V and 8 bases from J, leaving 15 bases between. CDR1 and CDR2 (germline): SGHVS, FNYEAQ. This CDR3 reads CASSLWGNGREAFF. CDR3 sequence (DNA): TGTGCCAGCAGCTTATGGGGGAATGGGAGGGAAGCTTTCTTT.

This clonotype was picked up many times. The genes are TRBV12-3 or TRBV12-4 and TRBJ2-3, with D unclear. V was shortened by 2 bases and J by 4 bases, with 16 bases between the two germline ends. The CDR3 spans 16 residues. The CDR3 sequence is CASSLFRTPRPDTQYF. The CDR3 DNA reads as TGTGCCAGCAGTTTATTCCGAACCCCCAGACCAGATACGCAGTATTTT.

The V and J genes are TRBV10-3 and TRBJ2-5; D is ambiguous. The CDR3 spans 14 residues. Deletions cut 3 bases from V and 1 base from J, with 9 bases between. The germline V gene has CDR1 ENHRY and CDR2 SYGVKD. As DNA, the CDR3 is TGTGCCATCAGTGACCCGAAACTCCAAGAGACCCAGTACTTC. Protein sequence: CAISDPKLQETQYF.

The gene calls are TRBV11-2 and TRBJ2-1, with a weak D call TRBD2 (5 bases). In germline, CDR1 is SGHAT, CDR2 FQNNGV. Trimming pared 3 bases from V and 0 bases from J, leaving 15 bases between. The CDR3 sequence is 17 residues long. CDR3 amino acids: CASSLTGKSYSYNEQFF. The DNA of the CDR3 is TGTGCCAGCAGCTTGACGGGGAAAAGCTACTCCTACAATGAGCAGTTCTTC.

A few counts support this clonotype. V and J are TRBV10-3 and TRBJ2-7, with TRBD2 matching over 12 bases. The CDR3 contains 13 residues. The germline V gene has CDR1 ENHRY and CDR2 SYGVKD. The ends lost 10 bases at V and 4 bases at J; junction bases unmatched: 5. CDR3: CATILAGGYEQYF. The CDR3 DNA reads TGTGCCACGATACTAGCGGGAGGTTACGAGCAGTACTTC.

The CDR3 DNA follows: TGTGCCAGCAGCCAAGATGGTCCGGGGGGGCCTGAGACCCAGTACTTC. Translated: CASSQDGPGGPETQYF. The chain links TRBV4-2 to TRBJ2-5; 8 bases match TRBD2. The V gene's germline CDR1 is LGHNA and CDR2 YNFKEQ. The CDR3 contains 16 residues. V gave up 0 bases and J gave up 5 bases; unmatched junction bases: 8.